Following are 28 T cell receptor beta chains from one sample sequenced in a study of shared clonotypes between healthy human individuals. Sequencing was performed with immunoSEQ multiplex PCR; in TCRdb, only in-frame clones are kept and a portion is missing. The data show approximately 2.5 million clones, just over 90% seen once. Sequenced sample: naive CD4+ T cells sorted from blood. Subset defined: CD45RA+ positively selected. These receptors all come from a man aged 18 to 29 in good health.

This rearrangement joins TRBV10-1 to TRBJ2-7, with no clear D. V was cut by 1 base and J by 2 bases, with 9 bases left in between. The CDR3 has 14 amino acids. Germline V gene lookup returns CDR1 WNHNN and CDR2 SYGVQD (reference sequence). The CDR3 DNA reads as TGCGCCAGCAGTGAGTTCGAGGTCCCCTACGAGCAGTACTTC. Translating gives CASSEFEVPYEQYF.

V is TRBV11-2 and J is TRBJ2-2, with D perhaps TRBD1 (6 bases). The germline V gene has CDR1 SGHAT and CDR2 FQNNGV. Trimming cost V 4 bases and J 0 bases, with 12 bases left between them. The CDR3 loop spans 16 amino acids. The CDR3 DNA reads TGTGCCAGCAGCTCTATCAGGGGTGCGAACACCGGGGAGCTGTTTTTT. Protein product: CASSSIRGANTGELFF. The full variable domain, rest sourced from reference TRBV11-2 and TRBJ2-2, is EAGVAQSPRYKIIEKRQSVAFWCNPISGHATLYWYQQILGQGPKLLIQFQNNGVVDDSQLPKDRFSAERLKGVDSTLKIQPAKLEDSAVYLCASSSIRGANTGELFFGEGSRLTVL.

This sequence joins TRBV21-1 and TRBJ2-7; TRBD1 was called by the table and not checked on the DNA. TRBV21-1 is a documented pseudogene. The length of the CDR3 is 16 residues. CDR3 coding DNA: TGTGCCAGCAGCAAAGCACGGCAGGGATCTCGCTACGAGCAGTACTTC. Its translation: CASSKARQGSRYEQYF.

The rearrangement joins TRBV5-4 to TRBJ2-2, with 7 bases matching TRBD2. The CDR3 runs 15 residues. Germline-derived CDR1 and CDR2 are SGHNT and YYREEE (reference sequence). With 2 bases clipped from V and 5 bases from J, the junction kept 6 bases outside the gene matches. The CDR3: CASSFFNGGTGELFF. Here the CDR3 DNA reads TGTGCCAGCAGCTTCTTTAACGGGGGGACCGGGGAGCTGTTTTTT.

The chain is built from TRBV2 and TRBJ1-5; D not resolved. CDR1 is SNHLY, CDR2 FYNNEI, per germline. Trimming took off 0 bases at V and 9 bases at J, with 15 bases between the two ends. The CDR3 loop spans 15 amino acids. The CDR3 sequence: CASSEAPLEIGPQHF. The CDR3 DNA reads TGTGCCAGCAGTGAAGCGCCGTTGGAAATAGGGCCCCAGCATTTT.

The chain has TRBV5-8 and TRBJ1-5, with 12 nucleotides matching TRBD1. The CDR3 is 17 residues long. Per the germline V gene, CDR1 is SGHTS and CDR2 is YDEGEE. The trim removed 4 bases at V and 2 bases at J, leaving 7 bases unmatched. The CDR3 nucleotides read TGTGCCAGCAGCCGGGACAGGGGGCCGGGGGGCAATCAGCCCCAGCATTTT. Amino acid sequence: CASSRDRGPGGNQPQHF.

The chain recombines TRBV11-2 with TRBJ2-1, with D unresolved. The CDR3 extends over 13 amino acids. Germline V gene lookup returns CDR1 SGHAT and CDR2 FQNNGV. Trimming took 2 bases from V and 10 from J, leaving 12 bases between them. The CDR3 reads CASSLTPAAEQFF. CDR3 DNA: TGTGCCAGCAGCTTAACCCCGGCGGCGGAGCAGTTCTTC. The whole variable domain, filled in from reference TRBV11-2 and TRBJ2-1, reads EAGVAQSPRYKIIEKRQSVAFWCNPISGHATLYWYQQILGQGPKLLIQFQNNGVVDDSQLPKDRFSAERLKGVDSTLKIQPAKLEDSAVYLCASSLTPAAEQFFGPGTRLTVL.

The chain employs TRBV5-1 and TRBJ2-5; D is ambiguous. The germline CDR1 and CDR2 sequences are SGHRS and YFSETQ. This CDR3 spans 14 amino acids. V lost 0 bases and J 1 base, leaving 7 bases between the germline ends. CDR3: CASSLDSIQETQYF. Written as DNA, the CDR3 is TGCGCCAGCAGCTTGGACAGCATCCAAGAGACCCAGTACTTC.

V is TRBV9 and J is TRBJ1-4; D is perhaps TRBD1 (5 bases). Germline CDR1 and CDR2: SGDLS and YYNGEE. V lost 3 bases and J 3 bases, leaving 12 bases between the germline ends. The CDR3 loop spans 15 amino acids. The CDR3 spells CASSGAWGANEKLFF. The CDR3 nucleotides are TGTGCCAGCAGCGGGGCGTGGGGGGCTAATGAAAAACTGTTTTTT.

This rearrangement joins TRBV9 to TRBJ2-1, with D perhaps assigned TRBD1 or TRBD2 (5 bases each). Germline assignment: CDR1 SGDLS and CDR2 YYNGEE. The V gene lost 4 bases and the J gene lost 6 bases, with 14 bases spanning the gap. The length of the CDR3 is 14 residues. Here the CDR3 DNA reads TGTGCCAGCAGCAAAGGGGACCCCTCCAATGAGCAGTTCTTC. Protein sequence: CASSKGDPSNEQFF.

The rearrangement joins TRBV6-1 to TRBJ1-1, with D unresolved. Germline V gene lookup returns CDR1 MNHNS and CDR2 SASEGT. V was shortened by 3 bases and J by 3 bases, with 8 bases between the two germline ends. This CDR3 spans 13 amino acids. CDR3: CASSDGRDTEAFF. DNA for the CDR3: TGTGCCAGCAGTGACGGACGGGACACTGAAGCTTTCTTT.

With respect to this clone: The sample holds other DNA sequences that translate to the same CDR3. This chain connects TRBV18 to TRBJ2-5, with 9 bases aligning to TRBD1. The CDR3 is 15 amino acids. Germline V CDR1 and CDR2: KGHSH, LQKENI. The ends lost 3 bases at V and 4 bases at J; junction bases unmatched: 6. CDR3 nucleotide sequence: TGTGCCAGCTCACCTCCGGGACAGGGAGGAGAGACCCAGTACTTC. Protein sequence: CASSPPGQGGETQYF.

The chain has TRBV19 and TRBJ2-3; D might be TRBD2 (5 bases). The CDR3 runs 14 residues. V was clipped by 1 base and J by 4 bases, with 9 bases between them. CDR1 and CDR2 (germline): LNHDA, SQIVND (reference sequence). CDR3 sequence reads: CASSIGGAPDTQYF. As DNA, the CDR3 is TGTGCCAGTAGTATAGGGGGAGCGCCAGATACGCAGTATTTT.

A remark on this clone: Other DNA sequences of this sample code for an identical CDR3. The V call is TRBV11-2, the J call TRBJ2-5, with 10 bases aligning to TRBD2. With V trimmed by 5 bases and J by 1 base, 7 bases remained unmatched. The CDR3 covers 16 residues. Germline loops: CDR1 SGHAT, CDR2 FQNNGV. Here the CDR3 reads CASSLGLAGGQETQYF. CDR3 coding DNA: TGTGCCAGCAGCCTTGGGTTAGCGGGGGGCCAAGAGACCCAGTACTTC.

The rearrangement links TRBV7-9 to TRBJ2-3; 7 bases align to TRBD2. V was pared by 3 bases and J by 5 bases, with 11 bases of the junction left unmatched. The CDR3 is 16 amino acids. The V gene's germline CDR1 is SEHNR and CDR2 FQNEAQ (reference sequence). CDR3 sequence (DNA): TGTGCCAGCAGCTTTCTGACGGGAGGTTTGAGAGATACGCAGTATTTT. This encodes CASSFLTGGLRDTQYF.

As concerns this clone: The same CDR3 can be traced to other DNA sequences in this sample. This sequence joins TRBV18 and TRBJ1-1; no firm D call. CDR3 size: 14 residues. Germline V gene lookup returns CDR1 KGHSH and CDR2 LQKENI. V lost 3 bases to trimming and J lost 0 bases, with 8 bases between them. DNA for the CDR3: TGTGCCAGCTCACCGGGTGGGATGAACACTGAAGCTTTCTTT. Translation: CASSPGGMNTEAFF.

The chain recombines TRBV4-2 with TRBJ2-4, with D possibly being TRBD1 or TRBD2 (6 bases each). The CDR3 spans 14 residues. Germline V gives CDR1 LGHNA, CDR2 YNFKEQ. Deletions cut 0 bases from V and 6 bases from J, with 9 bases between. The CDR3 DNA reads as TGTGCCAGCAGCCAAGAGGGGGGCTTAAACATTCAGTACTTC. Translation: CASSQEGGLNIQYF.

With respect to this clone: An end of the junction does not agree with germline; a read error may underlie this. V gene TRBV7-7 combines with J gene TRBJ2-1; D is possibly TRBD1 (6 bases). Per germline, CDR1 SSHAT and CDR2 FNYEAQ (reference sequence). This CDR3 has 15 residues. CDR3 DNA sequence: TGTGCTAGCAGCTTTCTACCGCCCGGGACACCCCTATCCCTCTTC. Amino acids: CASSFLPPGTPLSLF.

The chain couples TRBV5-4 to TRBJ2-6, with no clear D. CDR3 length equals 16 residues. The V gene lost 4 bases and the J gene lost 0 bases, with 11 bases spanning the gap. CDR1 and CDR2 from the germline V gene are SGHNT and YYREEE (reference sequence). The CDR3 here is CASSTGRSSGANVLTF. In DNA, the CDR3 is TGTGCCAGCAGCACCGGACGTTCCTCTGGGGCCAACGTCCTGACTTTC.

Concerning this clone: Other DNA sequences within the sample encode an identical CDR3. V gene TRBV6-5 combines with J gene TRBJ2-5, with D tentatively TRBD2 (5 bases). Germline CDR1 is MNHEY and CDR2 is SVGAGI. The V and J ends lost 0 bases and 4 bases respectively, with 12 bases between them. The CDR3 has 15 residues. This chain's CDR3 is CASSYSSGRGETQYF. Here the CDR3 DNA reads TGTGCCAGCAGTTACTCGAGCGGTCGAGGAGAGACCCAGTACTTC.

This clone was recorded a few times. The gene calls are TRBV6-6 and TRBJ2-1, with 13 nucleotides matching TRBD2. The CDR3 loop spans 14 amino acids. From germline, CDR1 is MNHNY and CDR2 SVGAGI (reference sequence). The trim removed 6 bases at V and 7 bases at J, leaving 3 bases unmatched. CDR3 in amino acids: CASRATSGRNEQFF. The CDR3 DNA reads TGTGCCAGCAGGGCGACTAGCGGGAGGAATGAGCAGTTCTTC.

The rearrangement links TRBV11-2 to TRBJ2-7; 8 positions match TRBD2. The CDR3 has 13 residues. Germline CDR1 reads SGHAT; CDR2 reads FQNNGV. J lost 7 bases, V lost 5 bases, and 7 bases had no gene match. The CDR3 DNA reads TGTGCCAGCAGCACGGGACTAGGGGGGGAGCAGTACTTC. The encoded protein is CASSTGLGGEQYF. Based on the CDR3 plus reference TRBV11-2 and TRBJ2-7, the full variable domain is EAGVAQSPRYKIIEKRQSVAFWCNPISGHATLYWYQQILGQGPKLLIQFQNNGVVDDSQLPKDRFSAERLKGVDSTLKIQPAKLEDSAVYLCASSTGLGGEQYFGPGTRLTVT.

The J gene is TRBJ2-7, the V gene TRBV5-1, with D uncertain. The germline V and J ends were trimmed by 0 bases and 2 bases, with 9 bases remaining between them. The CDR3 contains 14 residues. CDR1 is SGHRS, CDR2 YFSETQ, per germline. The CDR3 reads CASSLEPVPYEQYF. The CDR3 DNA reads as TGCGCCAGCAGCTTGGAACCGGTACCCTACGAGCAGTACTTC.

The genes are TRBV10-1 and TRBJ2-3, with D unresolved. This CDR3 comprises 13 residues. Germline loops: CDR1 WNHNN, CDR2 SYGVQD (reference sequence). Trimming took 2 bases from V and 2 from J, leaving 5 bases between them. The CDR3 DNA follows: TGCGCCAGCAGTGAGCCGAACACAGATACGCAGTATTTT. Protein product: CASSEPNTDTQYF.

The J gene is TRBJ2-3, the V gene TRBV29-1; D remains ambiguous. V lost 7 bases, J lost 0 bases, and 14 bases lay in between. Germline CDR1 and CDR2: SQVTM and ANQGSEA. CDR3 size: 14 residues. CDR3 bases: TGCAGCGCCAAAGACTTACCTAGCACAGATACGCAGTATTTT. It is translated as CSAKDLPSTDTQYF.

The chain is built from TRBV5-6 and TRBJ2-5; D is undetermined. Germline loops: CDR1 SGHDT, CDR2 YYEEEE. CDR3 size: 13 residues. Deletions cut 2 bases from V and 4 bases from J, with 9 bases between. The CDR3 sequence: CASSLTAGETQYF. DNA of the CDR3: TGTGCCAGCAGCTTAACCGCAGGAGAGACCCAGTACTTC.

The V gene is TRBV9, the J gene TRBJ2-5, with D uncertain. The V end lost 1 base, the J end lost 0 bases, and 10 bases lay between the germline ends. This CDR3 has 15 amino acids. Per the germline V gene, CDR1 is SGDLS and CDR2 is YYNGEE. The CDR3 is CASSVLGHYQETQYF. Here the CDR3 DNA reads TGTGCCAGCAGCGTACTAGGGCATTACCAAGAGACCCAGTACTTC.

Remarks on this clone: This sample includes further DNA sequences coding for the same CDR3. This rearrangement joins TRBV15 to TRBJ1-4; D not certain. V gave up 1 base and J gave up 5 bases, with 5 bases separating them. This CDR3 region has 13 residues. CDR1 is LNHNV and CDR2 is YYDKDF in the germline V gene (reference sequence). The CDR3, as DNA: TGTGCCACCAGCAGAGGACGGAATGAAAAACTGTTTTTT. This translates into CATSRGRNEKLFF.